Listed below are T cell receptor beta chains from one sample, sequenced in a study of naive and memory T cell subsets. MiXCR, run by TCRdb on the UMI-ligation and nested PCR reads, gives a single entry per CDR3 protein. The sample holds 70,000 to 95,000 distinct CDR3 sequences, over 7% seen once. Sequenced: central memory CD4+ T cells from blood. These receptors all come from a human donor in good health. The CDR3 runs from the conserved cysteine through the conserved F or W. D genes are given only for firm matches. Part of the rows lack a size; the others show once, few, many or a class for expanded clones.

-	TRBJ1-1	many	TRBV7-2	CASSARELANTEAFF	TGTGCCAGCAGCGCCCGGGAGCTGGCGAACACTGAAGCTTTCTTT
-	TRBJ2-3	many	TRBV7-9	CASSLRTGVTDTQYF	TGTGCCAGCAGCTTACGGACGGGGGTCACAGATACGCAGTATTTT
-	TRBJ2-5	-	TRBV12-3/TRBV12-4	CASSSYQGGETQYF	TGTGCCAGCAGTTCCTACCAGGGCGGGGAGACCCAGTACTTC
TRBD1	TRBJ2-5	many	TRBV7-9	CASSPRRTGARETQYF	TGTGCCAGCAGCCCCCGTCGGACAGGGGCGAGGGAGACCCAGTACTTC
-	TRBJ2-5	few	TRBV12-5	CASGLVLGGALETQYF	TGTGCTAGTGGTTTGGTACTGGGGGGGGCTTTGGAGACCCAGTACTTC
-	TRBJ1-5	many	TRBV30	CAWRGTAGQPQHF	TGTGCCTGGAGGGGGACGGCTGGTCAGCCCCAGCATTTT
-	TRBJ1-1	many	TRBV9	CASSVGGIQNTEAFF	TGTGCCAGCAGCGTCGGAGGGATTCAGAACACTGAAGCTTTCTTT
-	TRBJ1-1	many	TRBV29-1	CSAKGGLNTEAFF	TGCAGCGCAAAGGGGGGCTTGAACACTGAAGCTTTCTTT
TRBD1	TRBJ2-2	many	TRBV11-3	CASPTSGTGGTGELFF	TGTGCCAGTCCCACCTCCGGGACAGGGGGTACCGGGGAGCTGTTTTTT
-	TRBJ2-7	many	TRBV7-2	CASSLAGLEREQYF	TGTGCCAGCAGCTTAGCGGGTCTAGAGAGGGAGCAGTACTTC
-	TRBJ2-1	many	TRBV5-1	CASSLAHTPSPTPFF	TGCGCCAGCAGCTTGGCCCACACCCCCTCCCCCACCCCGTTCTTC
TRBD1	TRBJ1-1	-	TRBV6-1	CASSARDRVSSAFF	TGTGCCAGCAGTGCACGGGACAGGGTTAGTTCGGCTTTCTTT
-	TRBJ1-1	-	TRBV3-1	CASSQDHSGHAFF	TGTGCCAGCAGCCAAGATCACAGTGGGCACGCTTTCTTT
-	TRBJ1-5	many	TRBV12-3/TRBV12-4	CASSSWTQSQPQHF	TGTGCCAGCAGTTCTTGGACCCAAAGTCAGCCCCAGCATTTT
-	TRBJ2-3	-	TRBV7-2	CASSLGVSTDTQYF	TGTGCCAGCAGCTTGGGAGTGAGCACAGATACGCAGTATTTT
-	TRBJ2-5	many	TRBV11-2	CASSLGPQETQYF	TGTGCCAGCAGCTTAGGGCCACAAGAGACCCAGTACTTC
TRBD1	TRBJ1-1	many	TRBV7-9	CASSFQGAEAFF	TGTGCCAGCAGCTTCCAGGGGGCTGAAGCTTTCTTT
-	TRBJ1-2	-	TRBV18	CASSPNENYGYTF	TGTGCCAGCTCACCCAATGAAAACTATGGCTACACCTTC
TRBD1	TRBJ2-1	many	TRBV4-3	CASSFLLTGDNEQFF	TGCGCCAGCAGTTTCCTGCTCACAGGGGACAATGAGCAGTTCTTC
-	TRBJ1-2	-	TRBV20-1	CSARDPGTSYGYTF	TGCAGTGCTAGAGATCCGGGGACATCATATGGCTACACCTTC
-	TRBJ1-1	many	TRBV6-2/TRBV6-3	CASTVNTEAFF	TGTGCCAGCACAGTGAACACTGAAGCTTTCTTT
TRBD1	TRBJ1-5	many	TRBV20-1	CSARDMRRGTVSQPQHF	TGCAGTGCTAGAGATATGCGGAGGGGGACAGTTAGTCAGCCCCAGCATTTT
-	TRBJ2-3	many	TRBV20-1	CSARAFAVADTQYF	TGCAGTGCCCGGGCCTTCGCCGTAGCAGATACGCAGTATTTT
TRBD1	TRBJ1-2	-	TRBV19	CASIAGGSGYGYTF	TGTGCCAGTATAGCAGGGGGCTCCGGCTATGGCTACACCTTC
-	TRBJ2-3	many	TRBV7-7	CASSSVLQDTQYF	TGTGCCAGCAGCTCCGTTCTGCAAGATACGCAGTATTTT
TRBD2	TRBJ2-7	few	TRBV27	CASRLGPGGEQYF	TGTGCCAGTCGATTGGGACCGGGGGGCGAGCAGTACTTC
TRBD2	TRBJ2-1	-	TRBV6-5	CASSPGLASDEQFF	TGTGCCAGCAGCCCGGGACTAGCCTCCGATGAGCAGTTCTTC
-	TRBJ2-3	-	TRBV5-6	CASSIQGKGTDTQYF	TGTGCCAGCAGTATACAGGGAAAAGGCACAGATACGCAGTATTTT
-	TRBJ2-7	few	TRBV20-1	CSARVLADEQYF	TGCAGTGCTAGAGTACTAGCAGACGAGCAGTACTTC
-	TRBJ2-3	-	TRBV2	CASDQSDTQYF	TGTGCCAGCGATCAATCGGATACGCAGTATTTT
-	TRBJ2-1	few	TRBV7-9	CASVTQNNEQFF	TGTGCCAGCGTAACTCAAAACAATGAGCAGTTCTTC
TRBD1	TRBJ1-3	few	TRBV28	CASGGTGRGNTIYF	TGTGCCAGCGGAGGGACAGGGAGAGGAAACACCATATATTTT
-	TRBJ1-4	-	TRBV30	CAWSVRGEKLFF	TGTGCCTGGAGTGTACGGGGTGAAAAACTGTTTTTT
-	TRBJ2-1	-	TRBV12-3/TRBV12-4	CASSFRGLDWGEQFF	TGTGCCAGCAGTTTTAGGGGACTGGATTGGGGGGAGCAGTTCTTC
TRBD2	TRBJ2-5	few	TRBV20-1	CSARDWGKAGGETQYF	TGCAGTGCTAGAGACTGGGGAAAAGCGGGAGGAGAGACCCAGTACTTC
-	TRBJ1-1	many	TRBV2	CASSSGRGGMRNTEAFF	TGTGCCAGCAGTTCGGGCCGGGGGGGTATGCGGAACACTGAAGCTTTCTTT
-	TRBJ2-3	-	TRBV28	CASSVRLSLGTDTQYF	TGTGCCAGCAGTGTCCGGTTAAGTCTGGGAACAGATACGCAGTATTTT
TRBD1	TRBJ1-2	-	TRBV28	CASSFRYTGDTTF	TGTGCCAGCAGTTTCCGATATACAGGGGATACCACCTTC
-	TRBJ2-3	many	TRBV10-3	CAIRGASTDTQYF	TGTGCCATCAGGGGGGCCTCCACAGATACGCAGTATTTT
-	TRBJ1-4	-	TRBV20-1	CSATSGAGSTNEKLFF	TGCAGTGCGACATCGGGCGCAGGGTCAACTAATGAAAAACTGTTTTTT
-	TRBJ2-3	many	TRBV7-8	CASSLSLGDTQYF	TGTGCCAGCAGCTTGAGCTTAGGGGATACGCAGTATTTT
-	TRBJ1-5	many	TRBV6-1	CASSEALRQPQHF	TGTGCCAGCAGTGAAGCGCTTCGGCAGCCCCAGCATTTT
TRBD1	TRBJ1-1	many	TRBV19	CASSRGQAVNTEAFF	TGTGCCAGTAGTCGGGGACAGGCGGTGAACACTGAAGCTTTCTTT
-	TRBJ2-3	many	TRBV15	CATSTNRPFSADTQYF	TGTGCCACCAGCACAAACCGCCCTTTTAGCGCAGATACGCAGTATTTT
-	TRBJ1-5	-	TRBV4-3	CASSQDILVNANQPQHF	TGCGCCAGCAGCCAAGACATATTAGTAAACGCTAATCAGCCCCAGCATTTT
-	TRBJ2-3	-	TRBV20-1	CSARDRQATQYF	TGCAGTGCTAGAGATCGGCAGGCTACGCAGTATTTT
-	TRBJ1-3	-	TRBV30	CAWSAALNSGNTIYF	TGTGCCTGGAGCGCTGCCTTAAACTCTGGAAACACCATATATTTT
-	TRBJ1-4	-	TRBV6-1	CASSEQAGRTNEKLFF	TGTGCCAGCAGTGAACAGGCAGGGCGCACTAATGAAAAACTGTTTTTT
TRBD2	TRBJ2-3	many	TRBV9	CASSVVAGKTDTQYF	TGTGCCAGCAGCGTAGTAGCGGGAAAAACAGATACGCAGTATTTT
TRBD1	TRBJ1-1	few	TRBV20-1	CSAEHRGRTPIGRAFF	TGCAGTGCAGAGCACAGGGGCAGAACCCCTATCGGAAGGGCTTTCTTT
-	TRBJ1-5	many	TRBV7-6	CASSLGAGGGPSQPQHF	TGTGCCAGCAGCTTAGGAGCCGGGGGAGGGCCATCGCAGCCCCAGCATTTT
-	TRBJ2-7	-	TRBV6-6	CASSLAAYEQYF	TGTGCCAGCAGTCTCGCCGCCTACGAGCAGTACTTC
-	TRBJ1-5	many	TRBV28	CASSLAGWSNQPQHF	TGTGCCAGCAGTCTTGCAGGGTGGAGCAATCAGCCCCAGCATTTT
-	TRBJ2-3	few	TRBV29-1	CSVKFGGDTQYF	TGCAGCGTTAAATTTGGGGGAGATACGCAGTATTTT
TRBD1	TRBJ1-3	few	TRBV20-1	CSARGPGTGSYSTIYF	TGCAGTGCTAGGGGTCCCGGGACAGGGTCGTATTCCACCATATATTTT